The present T cell receptor (beta chain) was sequenced within a study of blood T cell repertoires in COVID-19. About the research overall: Donors in the United States, Italy and Spain gave samples during acute or convalescent COVID-19.

The authors' processing: Scientists estimated how many nucleated cells there were by amplifying reference gene primers. Here immunoSEQ multiplex PCR was the method, and the copy in TCRdb shows in-frame clones only, minus some. Clonal size and the V and J genes are those of that table, whereas D and trimming came from the DNA. Seen here are about 360,000 clones, approximately 82% observed once, and the top ten hold around 3%. V shed 2 bases and J shed 0 bases, with 6 bases lying between them. The CDR3 spans 14 residues. Per germline, CDR1 SGHKS and CDR2 YYEKEE (reference sequence). Sequencing used peripheral blood. V is TRBV5-5 and J is TRBJ1-5; D is ambiguous. The receptor was derived from a man younger than 45 with active or convalescent COVID-19. The CDR3 nucleotides are TGTGCCAGCAGCTTAGGCGGTAGCAATCAGCCCCAGCATTTT. It specifies CASSLGGSNQPQHF.